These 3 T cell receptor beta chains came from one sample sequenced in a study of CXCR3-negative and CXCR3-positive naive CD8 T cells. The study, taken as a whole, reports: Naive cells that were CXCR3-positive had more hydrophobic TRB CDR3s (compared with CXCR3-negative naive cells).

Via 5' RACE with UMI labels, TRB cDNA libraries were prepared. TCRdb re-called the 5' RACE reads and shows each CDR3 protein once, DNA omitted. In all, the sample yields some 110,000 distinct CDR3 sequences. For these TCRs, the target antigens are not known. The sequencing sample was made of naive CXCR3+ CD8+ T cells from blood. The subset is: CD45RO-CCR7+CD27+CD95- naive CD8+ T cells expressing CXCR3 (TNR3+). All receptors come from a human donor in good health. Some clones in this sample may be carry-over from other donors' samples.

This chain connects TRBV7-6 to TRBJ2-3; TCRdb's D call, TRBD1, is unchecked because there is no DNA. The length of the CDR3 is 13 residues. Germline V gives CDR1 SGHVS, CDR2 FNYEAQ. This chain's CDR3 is CASSPDRGDTQYF.

The CDR3 here is CASSSTFSAETQYF. The chain has TRBV5-6 and TRBJ2-5. In germline, CDR1 is SGHDT, CDR2 YYEEEE. The CDR3 spans 14 residues.

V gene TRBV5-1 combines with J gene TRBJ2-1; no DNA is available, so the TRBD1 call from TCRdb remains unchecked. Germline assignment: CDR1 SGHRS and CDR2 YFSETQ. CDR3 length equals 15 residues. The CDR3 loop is CASRSKGWIDNEQFF.